This is a list of T cell receptor beta chains from one sample in a study of T-cell memory formation after mild COVID-19. TCRdb recomputed calls from the 5' RACE reads with MiXCR, one row per CDR3 protein. The sample yields 350,000 to 500,000 distinct CDR3 sequences, 20% seen once. Material for sequencing was PBMCs or a T cell subset sorted from them (not recorded which). The receptors were sampled from an adult woman who had mild COVID-19 (a few samples of this study predate the infection). Cell type and time point are not known. The CDR3 runs from the conserved cysteine through the conserved F or W. The D gene is left open where the match is weak. Part of the rows lack a size; the others show once, few, many or a class for expanded clones.

j_call d_call clone_size v_call cdr3_aa cdr3_nt
TRBJ2-1 TRBD2 many TRBV30 CAWTGVASGVSYNEQFF TGTGCCTGGACAGGTGTTGCTAGCGGGGTCTCCTACAATGAGCAGTTCTTC
TRBJ2-7 - - TRBV20-1 CSAKPKSEQAYEQYF TGCAGTGCAAAGCCCAAGTCAGAACAAGCCTACGAGCAGTACTTC
TRBJ1-2 - few TRBV6-1 CASSEEAPGGYTF TGTGCCAGCAGTGAAGAGGCGCCGGGCGGCTACACCTTC
TRBJ1-3 - - TRBV5-6 CASSLGVGRGSSGNTIYF TGTGCCAGCAGCTTGGGTGTCGGCAGGGGAAGCTCTGGAAACACCATATATTTT
TRBJ1-2 - - TRBV30 CAWTFDRRGGYTF TGTGCCTGGACCTTCGACAGGAGGGGAGGCTACACCTTC
TRBJ2-1 TRBD2 few TRBV29-1 CSVEEGLAGGRQFF TGCAGCGTTGAAGAGGGACTAGCGGGAGGGCGGCAATTCTTC
TRBJ1-4 - - TRBV11-3 CASSLDRDDGKLFF TGTGCCAGCAGCTTAGATCGGGACGACGGAAAACTGTTTTTT
TRBJ2-5 - - TRBV29-1 CSFRVGETQYF TGCAGCTTCAGGGTCGGGGAGACCCAGTACTTC
TRBJ2-7 - few TRBV11-1 CASSLVAVIYEQYF TGTGCCAGCAGCTTAGTTGCTGTTATCTACGAGCAGTACTTC
TRBJ1-2 - - TRBV5-1 CASKLTDGSNYGYTF TGCGCCAGCAAACTTACCGATGGGAGTAACTATGGCTACACCTTC